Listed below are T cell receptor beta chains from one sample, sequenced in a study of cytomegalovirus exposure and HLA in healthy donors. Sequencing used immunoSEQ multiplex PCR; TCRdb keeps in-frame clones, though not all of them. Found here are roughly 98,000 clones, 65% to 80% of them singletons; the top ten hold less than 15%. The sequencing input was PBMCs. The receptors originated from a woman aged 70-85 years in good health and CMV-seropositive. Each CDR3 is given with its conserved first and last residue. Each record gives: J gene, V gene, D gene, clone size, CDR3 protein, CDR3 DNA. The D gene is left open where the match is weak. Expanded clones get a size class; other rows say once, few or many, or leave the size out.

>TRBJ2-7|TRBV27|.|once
CASSLSVRGEQYF
TGTGCCAGCAGTTTATCGGTTCGAGGCGAGCAGTACTTC
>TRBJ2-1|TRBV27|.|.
CASSLSRGGLGPDNEQFF
TGTGCCAGCAGTTTATCCAGGGGTGGCCTGGGGCCCGACAATGAGCAGTTCTTC
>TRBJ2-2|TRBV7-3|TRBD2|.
CASSPTRTSGNTGELFF
TGTGCCAGCAGCCCTACCCGGACTAGCGGTAACACCGGGGAGCTGTTTTTT
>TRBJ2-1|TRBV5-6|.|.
CASSSAMVGRSNEQFF
TGTGCCAGCAGCTCGGCCATGGTGGGGCGAAGCAATGAGCAGTTCTTC
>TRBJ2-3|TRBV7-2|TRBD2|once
CASGVASGGPDTQYF
TGTGCCAGCGGAGTGGCTAGCGGGGGGCCAGATACGCAGTATTTT
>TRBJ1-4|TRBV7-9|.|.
CASSHGQGGTVNEKLFF
TGTGCCAGCAGCCACGGACAAGGCGGGACCGTTAATGAAAAACTGTTTTTT
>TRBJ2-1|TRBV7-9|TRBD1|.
CASSTWTGVSYNEQFF
TGTGCCAGCAGCACCTGGACAGGGGTGTCCTACAATGAGCAGTTCTTC
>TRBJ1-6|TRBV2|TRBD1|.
CASSERRTGGAVSNSPLHF
TGTGCCAGCAGTGAAAGACGAACAGGGGGCGCAGTCTCTAATTCACCCCTCCACTTT
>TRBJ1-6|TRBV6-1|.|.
CASSESSSYNSPLHF
TGTGCCAGCAGTGAATCGAGCTCCTATAATTCACCCCTCCACTTT
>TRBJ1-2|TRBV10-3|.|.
CAISESRVAGEKGYTF
TGTGCCATCAGTGAGTCCCGAGTGGCAGGGGAAAAGGGCTACACCTTC
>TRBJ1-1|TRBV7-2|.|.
CASSPSLNTEAFF
TGTGCCAGCTCTCCCAGTTTGAACACTGAAGCTTTCTTT
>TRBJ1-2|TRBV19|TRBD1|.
CASQTGGSGYTF
TGTGCCAGTCAGACAGGGGGCTCTGGCTACACCTTC
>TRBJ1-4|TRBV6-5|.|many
CASTGHLNEKLFF
TGCGCCAGCACGGGACACCTTAATGAAAAACTGTTTTTT
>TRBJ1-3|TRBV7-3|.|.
CASWHEGPGNTIYF
TGTGCCAGCTGGCATGAGGGTCCTGGAAACACCATATATTTT
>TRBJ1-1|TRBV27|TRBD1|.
CASRKTGGIPEAFF
TGTGCCAGCAGAAAGACAGGGGGCATACCTGAAGCTTTCTTT
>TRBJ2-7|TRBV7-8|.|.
CASSLQGPSEQYF
TGTGCCAGCAGCTTACAGGGGCCCAGCGAGCAGTACTTC
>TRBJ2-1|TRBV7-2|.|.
CASSPRRGLRNEQFF
TGTGCCAGCAGCCCCCGGAGGGGACTTCGCAATGAGCAGTTCTTC
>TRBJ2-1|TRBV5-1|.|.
CASSLTFYNEQFF
TGCGCCAGCAGCTTAACTTTCTACAATGAGCAGTTCTTC
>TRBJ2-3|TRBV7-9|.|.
CASSGGLLKKITDTQYF
TGTGCCAGCAGCGGGGGACTCCTGAAGAAAATCACAGATACGCAGTATTTT
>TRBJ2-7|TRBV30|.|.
CAWSWRVSYEQYF
TGTGCCTGGAGTTGGAGAGTCTCCTACGAGCAGTACTTC
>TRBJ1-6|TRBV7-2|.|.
CASSLGVPSPLHF
TGTGCCAGCAGCTTAGGAGTGCCTTCACCCCTCCACTTT
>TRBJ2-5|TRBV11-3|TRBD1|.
CASSLGQGAGETQYF
TGTGCCAGCAGCTTAGGCCAGGGGGCCGGGGAGACCCAGTACTTC
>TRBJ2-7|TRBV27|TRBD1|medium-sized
CASSHRGRNYEQYF
TGTGCCAGCAGCCACAGGGGGAGGAACTACGAGCAGTACTTC
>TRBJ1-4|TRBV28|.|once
CASSLGQMIATNEKLFF
TGTGCCAGCAGTTTAGGGCAGATGATTGCAACTAATGAAAAACTGTTTTTT
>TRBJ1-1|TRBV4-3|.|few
CASSPGGVGNTEAFF
TGCGCCAGCAGCCCTGGCGGGGTAGGGAACACTGAAGCTTTCTTT
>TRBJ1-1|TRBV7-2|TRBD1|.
CASSSTGGGTEAFF
TGTGCCAGCAGCTCGACAGGGGGCGGCACTGAAGCTTTCTTT
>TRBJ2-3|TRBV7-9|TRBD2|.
CASGGLAGGDTQYF
TGTGCCAGCGGGGGACTAGCGGGGGGGGATACGCAGTATTTT
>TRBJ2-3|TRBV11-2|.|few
CASSRENRVADTQYF
TGTGCCAGCAGCCGAGAAAACAGGGTGGCAGATACGCAGTATTTT
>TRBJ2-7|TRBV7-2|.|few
CASSLLTYEQYF
TGTGCCAGCAGCTTACTAACTTACGAGCAGTACTTC
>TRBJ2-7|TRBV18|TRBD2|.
CASSPRAGTSGEQYF
TGTGCCAGCTCACCTCGAGCCGGGACTAGTGGCGAGCAGTACTTC
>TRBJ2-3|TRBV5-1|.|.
CASSGAVVGTTDTQYF
TGCGCCAGCAGCGGGGCTGTCGTGGGGACAACAGATACGCAGTATTTT
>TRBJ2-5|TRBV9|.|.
CASSLVAGGWETQYF
TGTGCCAGCAGCCTTGTTGCGGGCGGATGGGAGACCCAGTACTTC
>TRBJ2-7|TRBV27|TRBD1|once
CASSSGQGLFNEQYF
TGTGCCAGCAGTTCCGGACAGGGGTTGTTCAACGAGCAGTACTTC